What follows are 29 T cell receptor beta chains derived from one specimen sequenced in a study of beta chain features in type 1 diabetes. The entirety of the isolated RNA underwent reverse transcription, so expressed TCRB transcripts were sequenced. Assay used: immunoSEQ multiplex PCR; TCRdb lists only in-frame clones, some missing. Counted here are roughly 610,000 clones, about a sixth occurring once; the ten biggest clones make up around 0.1%. Sequencing was carried out using naive CD4+ T cells from blood. These receptors all come from a man between 18 and 35 years old in good health.

This clone was found a few times. The chain uses TRBV7-2 and TRBJ2-7; D call uncertain. Trimming shortened V by 5 bases and J by 2 bases, and 10 bases separated the two germline ends. CDR1 SGHTA and CDR2 FQGNSA come from the germline V gene. The CDR3 runs 13 residues. The CDR3 sequence is CASSPSDPYEQYF. CDR3 sequence (DNA): TGTGCCAGCAGCCCCTCGGACCCCTACGAGCAGTACTTC.

This clone was detected only a few times. The chain joins TRBV7-9 to TRBJ2-1; TRBD1 matches 9 bases. Germline loops: CDR1 SEHNR, CDR2 FQNEAQ (reference sequence). The length of the CDR3 is 16 residues. The J segment lost 3 bases and the V segment lost 2 bases, leaving 5 bases of the junction unmatched. CDR3 nucleotides: TGTGCCAGCAGCTTATCGCGGGACAGGGTCTACAATGAGCAGTTCTTC. Amino acids: CASSLSRDRVYNEQFF.

There are a few counts of this clone. The rearrangement links TRBV5-4 to TRBJ2-3; TRBD2 aligns across 11 bases. J lost 4 bases, V lost 4 bases, and 5 bases had no gene match. Germline CDR1 SGHNT, CDR2 YYREEE (reference sequence). CDR3 length: 15 amino acids. The CDR3: CASSRTGLAADTQYF. CDR3 sequence (DNA): TGTGCCAGCAGCAGGACGGGACTAGCGGCAGATACGCAGTATTTT.

This clone has just a few counts. V gene TRBV30 combines with J gene TRBJ2-7; 9 bases align to TRBD1. The CDR3 contains 14 residues. Germline V gene sequence: CDR1 GTSNPN, CDR2 SVGIG (reference sequence). Unmatched junction bases numbered 9, after V lost 5 bases and J lost 4 bases. CDR3 DNA sequence: TGTGCCTGGGTGCGCGGGACAGGGTTTTACGAGCAGTACTTC. It yields the protein CAWVRGTGFYEQYF. Complete variable domain (other parts from reference TRBV30 and TRBJ2-7): SQTIHQWPATLVQPVGSPLSLECTVEGTSNPNLYWYRQAAGRGLQLLFYSVGIGQISSEVPQNLSASRPQDRQFILSSKKLLLSDSGFYLCAWVRGTGFYEQYFGPGTRLTVT.

The table lists this clone with a few counts. The chain links TRBV6-6 to TRBJ1-5; D may be TRBD1 (6 bases). Germline V gives CDR1 MNHNY, CDR2 SVGAGI (reference sequence). Trimming took off 6 bases at V and 3 bases at J, with 12 bases between the two ends. The CDR3 length is 14 residues. CDR3 loop: CASSLRGTNQPQHF. CDR3 nucleotides: TGTGCCAGCAGCCTCAGGGGAACCAATCAGCCCCAGCATTTT.

This clone was counted a few times. V is TRBV2 and J is TRBJ1-2, with 11 bases lining up with TRBD1. The germline CDR1 and CDR2 sequences are SNHLY and FYNNEI. The CDR3 is 15 residues long. V lost 5 bases, J lost 7 bases, and 9 bases stayed unmatched. The CDR3 bases are TGTGCCAGCAGTATAAAGGACAGGGGGCTCTCTGGCTACACCTTC. Its translation is CASSIKDRGLSGYTF.

This clone was observed a handful of times. V gene TRBV6-5 combines with J gene TRBJ2-7; no clear D gene. Germline values: CDR1 MNHEY, CDR2 SVGAGI. CDR3 length: 15 residues. Trimming shortened V by 7 bases and J by 0 bases, and 16 bases separated the two germline ends. CDR3 nucleotide sequence: TGTGCCAGCACTTTCAACAGACAAGGCTCCTACGAGCAGTACTTC. It codes for CASTFNRQGSYEQYF.

This clone was counted between two and nine times. The gene calls are TRBV7-2 and TRBJ2-3; 10 bases agree with TRBD1. The CDR3 extends over 14 amino acids. Germline V gene data show CDR1 as SGHTA and CDR2 as FQGNSA. Trimming took 3 bases from V and 4 from J; bases not matched to a gene: 1. The CDR3, as DNA: TGTGCCAGCAGCTTGGACAGGGGGTCAGATACGCAGTATTTT. As protein: CASSLDRGSDTQYF. The full variable domain, rest sourced from reference TRBV7-2 and TRBJ2-3, is GAGVSQSPSNKVTEKGKDVELRCDPISGHTALYWYRQSLGQGLEFLIYFQGNSAPDKSGLPSDRFSAERTGGSVSTLTIQRTQQEDSAVYLCASSLDRGSDTQYFGPGTRLTVL.

This clone was seen a few times. The rearrangement links TRBV28 to TRBJ2-7, with D uncertain. This CDR3 comprises 14 residues. Germline CDR1 is MDHEN and CDR2 is SYDVKM. The germline V and J ends were trimmed by 6 bases and 0 bases, with 12 bases remaining between them. This CDR3 is CASSPSPGSYEQYF. The CDR3, as DNA: TGTGCCAGCAGCCCGTCTCCGGGCTCCTACGAGCAGTACTTC.

This clone was counted between two and nine times. The chain has TRBV27 and TRBJ1-5; D might be TRBD1 (5 bases). V was clipped by 3 bases and J by 1 base, with 10 bases between them. There are 15 residues in the CDR3. CDR1 MNHEY and CDR2 SMNVEV come from the germline V gene (reference sequence). The CDR3, as DNA: TGTGCCAGCAGTTTCGGGGGAGGAAGCAATCAGCCCCAGCATTTT. As protein: CASSFGGGSNQPQHF.

This clone was seen only a few times. Additional DNA sequences in this sample encode the identical CDR3. This rearrangement joins TRBV29-1 to TRBJ2-7, with TRBD1 identical over 7 bases. With 7 bases clipped from V and 7 bases from J, the junction kept 10 bases outside the gene matches. This CDR3 is 12 amino acids long. Germline V lookup: CDR1 SQVTM, CDR2 ANQGSEA. As DNA, the CDR3 is TGCAGCGGTCGGAGAGGGGGCGGTGAGCAGTACTTC. It translates to CSGRRGGGEQYF.

A few counts support this clone. V and J are TRBV18 and TRBJ2-5; D call uncertain. CDR3 length equals 12 residues. The V gene's germline CDR1 is KGHSH and CDR2 LQKENI. Trimming stripped 4 bases from V and 2 bases from J, with 5 bases between. The CDR3 sequence: CASSRIQETQYF. Here the CDR3 DNA reads TGTGCCAGCTCACGGATACAAGAGACCCAGTACTTC. Using reference TRBV18 and TRBJ2-5 for the parts outside the CDR3, the full variable domain is NAGVMQNPRHLVRRRGQEARLRCSPMKGHSHVYWYRQLPEEGLKFMVYLQKENIIDESGMPKERFSAEFPKEGPSILRIQQVVRGDSAAYFCASSRIQETQYFGPGTRLLVL.

The table lists this clone with a few counts. The chain has TRBV28 and TRBJ1-2; TRBD1 aligns across 7 bases. Germline V lookup: CDR1 MDHEN, CDR2 SYDVKM. This CDR3 region has 16 residues. With 3 bases clipped from V and 2 bases from J, the junction kept 9 bases outside the gene matches. The CDR3 bases are TGTGCCAGCAGTTTCGGAGGGGGCGGACAGAACTATGGCTACACCTTC. Encoded protein: CASSFGGGGQNYGYTF.

There are a few counts of this clone. This chain links TRBV6-6 with TRBJ2-2; 7 bases align to TRBD2. Trimming removed 4 bases from V and 4 bases from J; junction bases left unmatched: 6. Germline V gives CDR1 MNHNY, CDR2 SVGAGI (reference sequence). CDR3 length equals 15 residues. The DNA for the CDR3 is TGTGCCAGCAGTTCCTCCGGACTAGGCACCGGGGAGCTGTTTTTT. Translating gives CASSSSGLGTGELFF.

This clone was recorded only once. This chain links TRBV4-3 with TRBJ1-5, with unresolved D. With 0 bases removed from V and 6 bases from J, the gap between germline ends came to 6 bases. The CDR3 has 13 residues. Germline-derived CDR1 and CDR2 are LGHNA and YSLEER. This chain's CDR3 is CASSQDAGQPQHF. The CDR3 DNA follows: TGCGCCAGCAGCCAAGATGCGGGTCAGCCCCAGCATTTT.

The chain has TRBV7-3 and TRBJ2-5, with 7 bases matching TRBD2. V shed 3 bases, J shed 2 bases, and the junction held 9 bases outside the gene matches. Germline CDR1 reads SGHTA; CDR2 reads FQGTGA. This CDR3 comprises 16 residues. In nucleotides, the CDR3 is TGTGCCAGCAGCTTCGTTGTGGGAGGGCCGCAAGAGACCCAGTACTTC. Translated, it gives CASSFVVGGPQETQYF. The complete variable domain, with remaining parts taken from reference TRBV7-3 and TRBJ2-5, reads GAGVSQTPSNKVTEKGKYVELRCDPISGHTALYWYRQSLGQGPEFLIYFQGTGAADDSGLPNDRFFAVRPEGSVSTLKIQRTERGDSAVYLCASSFVVGGPQETQYFGPGTRLLVL.

V gene TRBV11-3 combines with J gene TRBJ2-5; D possibly corresponds to TRBD2 (5 bases). There are 13 residues in the CDR3. V was shortened by 5 bases and J by 3 bases, with 10 bases between the two germline ends. Germline values: CDR1 SGHNT, CDR2 YENEEA. DNA for the CDR3: TGTGCCAGCAGCCCGAACGGGGAAGAGACCCAGTACTTC. Its translation: CASSPNGEETQYF.

This clone was seen only a few times. The rearrangement uses TRBV7-2 and TRBJ1-5, with 7 bases matching TRBD1. Germline CDR1 reads SGHTA; CDR2 reads FQGNSA. Trimming at V came to 5 bases and at J to 7 bases, leaving 5 bases not matched to a gene. The CDR3 length is 13 residues. The CDR3: CASSPRTGQPQHF. Written as DNA, the CDR3 is TGTGCCAGCAGCCCACGGACAGGACAGCCCCAGCATTTT.

This clone was detected only a few times. The V gene is TRBV7-2, the J gene TRBJ1-2, with D possibly matching TRBD1 (6 bases). Trimming removed 1 base at V and 4 bases at J, with 13 bases between. The germline CDR1 and CDR2 sequences are SGHTA and FQGNSA. The CDR3 is made up of 15 amino acids. The DNA of the CDR3 is TGTGCCAGCAGCTTAGGGTCGACAGGTTCCTATGGCTACACCTTC. Its translation: CASSLGSTGSYGYTF.

This clone was recorded a few times. The chain combines TRBV5-1 with TRBJ1-5, with TRBD1 identical over 7 bases. Germline values: CDR1 SGHRS, CDR2 YFSETQ. CDR3 length: 14 amino acids. After removal of 4 bases from V and 7 bases from J, the junction contained 8 bases not matched to a gene. CDR3 region: CASSPQGGEQPQHF. The DNA for the CDR3 is TGCGCCAGCAGCCCCCAGGGGGGAGAGCAGCCCCAGCATTTT.

A few counts support this clone. V and J are TRBV9 and TRBJ2-3; D might be TRBD2 (5 bases). V lost 0 bases and J 7 bases, leaving 12 bases between the germline ends. Germline CDR1 reads SGDLS; CDR2 reads YYNGEE. The CDR3 is 14 amino acids. The DNA for the CDR3 is TGTGCCAGCAGCGTAGCCCCTGACGGGAATACGCAGTATTTT. Translating gives CASSVAPDGNTQYF.

This chain's CDR3 is CASSVVAAFPYGYTF. The CDR3, as DNA: TGTGCCAGCAGCGTAGTCGCGGCATTCCCCTATGGCTACACCTTC. The rearrangement uses TRBV9 and TRBJ1-2; no definite D call. Germline V gives CDR1 SGDLS, CDR2 YYNGEE. Trimming pared 0 bases from V and 4 bases from J, leaving 13 bases between. This CDR3 has 15 amino acids.

This chain links TRBV6-1 with TRBJ1-2; unclear D gene. Deletions cut 4 bases from V and 5 bases from J, with 11 bases between. This CDR3 region has 13 residues. In germline, CDR1 is MNHNS, CDR2 SASEGT. As DNA, the CDR3 is TGTGCCAGCAGTGTCGGGCCCATTTATGGCTACACCTTC. It encodes CASSVGPIYGYTF.

This clone has only a few counts. This chain links TRBV4-1 with TRBJ2-5; D call uncertain. This CDR3 region has 16 residues. Trimming removed 3 bases from V and 4 bases from J, with 18 bases in between. Germline V gives CDR1 MGHRA, CDR2 YSYEKL. The CDR3 protein is CASSHAPTRKGETQYF. The CDR3 DNA reads TGCGCCAGCAGCCACGCCCCGACTCGAAAGGGAGAGACCCAGTACTTC.

This clone was picked up a small number of times. The chain combines TRBV9 with TRBJ2-1, with TRBD1 identical over 7 bases. Germline loops: CDR1 SGDLS, CDR2 YYNGEE. J gave up 9 bases and V 4 bases, and 10 bases lay outside the gene matches. The CDR3 is 14 amino acids. CDR3 protein: CASSPRQGFTEQFF. The CDR3 DNA sequence: TGTGCCAGCAGCCCACGACAGGGTTTTACTGAGCAGTTCTTC.

This clone has just a few counts. The chain combines TRBV4-2 with TRBJ1-2, with TRBD1 as a possible D gene (5 bases). The CDR3 consists of 15 residues. V dropped 0 bases and J dropped 7 bases, with 15 bases sitting between them. Germline lookup yields CDR1 LGHNA and CDR2 YNFKEQ. The CDR3 sequence is CASSQDWSGIGGYTF. The CDR3, as DNA: TGTGCCAGCAGCCAAGATTGGTCAGGGATCGGTGGCTACACCTTC.

Turning to this clone: Germline is not matched at one junction end, which may reflect a read error. The chain couples TRBV7-7 to TRBJ1-3; unclear D gene. Looked up from germline, CDR1 is SSHAT and CDR2 is FNYEAQ (reference sequence). The CDR3 contains 15 residues. CDR3 nucleotides: TGTGCTAGCAGCCCCGACAAAGGCGGTGGAAACACCATATATTTT. Translating gives CASSPDKGGGNTIYF. Supplemented by reference TRBV7-7 and TRBJ1-3, the full variable domain reads GAGVSQSPRYKVTKRGQDVTLRCDPISSHATLYWYQQALGQGPEFLTYFNYEAQPDKSGLPSDRFSAERPEGSISTLTIQRTEQRDSAMYRCASSPDKGGGNTIYFGEGSWLTVV.

The sample holds a few counts of this clone. The chain couples TRBV18 to TRBJ2-7; 8 positions match TRBD2. V was clipped by 5 bases and J by 4 bases; unmatched bases: 10. Germline V CDR1 and CDR2: KGHSH, LQKENI. This CDR3 has 15 amino acids. The CDR3, as DNA: TGTGCCAGCTCAGTTACGGGAGGGCGGGAGTACGAGCAGTACTTC. Its protein product is CASSVTGGREYEQYF. Full variable domain (remainder filled in from reference TRBV18 and TRBJ2-7): NAGVMQNPRHLVRRRGQEARLRCSPMKGHSHVYWYRQLPEEGLKFMVYLQKENIIDESGMPKERFSAEFPKEGPSILRIQQVVRGDSAAYFCASSVTGGREYEQYFGPGTRLTVT.

There are a few counts of this clone. V and J are TRBV7-2 and TRBJ1-5; possible D gene TRBD1, 5 bases. Trimming removed 6 bases from V and 3 bases from J, with 12 bases in between. The germline V gene has CDR1 SGHTA and CDR2 FQGNSA. The CDR3 loop spans 14 amino acids. The CDR3 region is CASSSRGNNQPQHF. The CDR3 nucleotides read TGTGCCAGCAGTAGTAGGGGAAACAATCAGCCCCAGCATTTT. Full variable domain (missing parts from reference TRBV7-2 and TRBJ1-5): GAGVSQSPSNKVTEKGKDVELRCDPISGHTALYWYRQSLGQGLEFLIYFQGNSAPDKSGLPSDRFSAERTGGSVSTLTIQRTQQEDSAVYLCASSSRGNNQPQHFGDGTRLSIL.